What follows is one T cell receptor beta chain and its context. The antigen remains undetermined. As the sequencing template, cDNA was produced by extracting RNA and reverse transcribing it. The method was immunoSEQ multiplex PCR; TCRdb's version includes in-frame clones alone and lacks a portion of them. The data hold some 19,000 clones, with less than 70% observed a single time. The data derive from a study of CD8+ T cells in alopecia areata. Study-level background: Oral tofacitinib, 5 to 10 mg twice daily, was given in an open-label trial. Dosing with tofacitinib proceeded for 6 to 18 months, followed by 6 months off drug. General study results and limits: Clonality was higher in lesional than normal scalp, especially in alopecia totalis/universalis.

V was clipped by 5 bases and J by 8 bases, with 16 bases between them. CDR1 and CDR2 from the germline V gene are SGHTA and FQGNSA. The CDR3 sequence is 14 residues long. As part of sample collection, lesional scalp punch biopsies and peripheral blood were taken from alopecia areata patients. The origin of this receptor is a human donor with alopecia areata. This chain links TRBV7-2 with TRBJ2-4, with D perhaps TRBD2 (6 bases). The sequences come from skin, collected at week 0. The CDR3 nucleotides read TGTGCCAGCAGCCCCTTCTACGGGGGAGACATTCAGTACTTC. It encodes CASSPFYGGDIQYF.